The TCR beta chain described here comes from a study of cytomegalovirus exposure and HLA in healthy donors. As for the study in general: Around 80 million unique TCRs from HLA-typed donors were held in an early data release. Genetic ancestry analysis placed approximately 80% of the 400 or so donors that were genotyped in the Caucasian-associated cluster. Study-level findings and limits: Altogether, 164 TCR beta chains were recorded as cytomegalovirus-associated.

As regards this clone: What it binds is unknown.

The length of the CDR3 is 15 residues. Deletions cut 5 bases from V and 4 bases from J, with 17 bases between. Germline CDR1 reads MDHEN; CDR2 reads SYDVKM. PCR employed 60 Vbeta and 13 Jbeta primers. Data came from immunoSEQ multiplex PCR; TCRdb stores just in-frame clones and leaves some out. The sample lists some 160,000 clones, 80% to 85% seen once, with approximately 2% in the top ten. The TCR comes from a man aged 18 to 35 in good health and CMV-seronegative. The chain carries TRBV28 and TRBJ1-1, with TRBD1 as a possible D gene (6 bases). The sequencing input was PBMCs. CDR3 sequence (DNA): TGTGCCAGCAGTCCCCCAGGGGCCGGTAGCACTGAAGCTTTCTTT. Its protein is CASSPPGAGSTEAFF.